Given below is one TCR beta chain in context. No antigen is known for it. The record originates from a study of T cell repertoires in cytomegalovirus infection. Study background: Used in the study were CMV epitopes, some recently identified and HLA-C-restricted, others well-studied and HLA-B-restricted. A matching HLA type, together with CMV infection, was signaled by public TCR beta signatures.

The germline CDR1 and CDR2 sequences are LNHDA and SQIVND (reference sequence). The CDR3 length is 14 residues. V dropped 4 bases and J dropped 0 bases, with 9 bases sitting between them. TCRdb used MiXCR to reprocess the reads, holding one entry per CDR3 protein. Of some 700,000 distinct CDR3 sequences in the sample, around a third are singletons; the top ten hold roughly 18%. General study results and limits: There were carriers of CMV plus the relevant HLA, and cumulative public TCR beta family frequency identified them.

The receptor comes from a human donor in good health (CMV status not recorded). Some clones in this sample may be carry-over from other donors' samples. The V and J genes are TRBV19 and TRBJ1-2; D gene ambiguous. Sample: cultured PBMCs, taken from culture after CMV antigen stimulation. The CDR3 nucleotides read TGTGCCAGTAGTAAGTGGGCAGCTAACTATGGCTACACCTTC. As protein: CASSKWAANYGYTF.